These 16 T cell receptor beta chains share one sample of origin, sequenced in a study of OX40 agonist ivuxolimab in advanced cancers. The table came from immunoSEQ multiplex PCR; TCRdb's copy has only in-frame clones and leaves some out. There are about 50,000 clones in the sample; about four fifths occur only once, and about 3.1% lies in the top ten. This sample comprised CD4+ or CD8+ T cells sorted from blood, obtained in a trial of the OX40 agonist ivuxolimab. The receptors originated from an adult with an advanced solid tumor such as melanoma, head and neck, liver or kidney cancer.

The chain couples TRBV19 to TRBJ2-3, with 11 bases matching TRBD2. The CDR3 extends over 18 amino acids. Germline-derived CDR1 and CDR2 are LNHDA and SQIVND (reference sequence). V gave up 2 bases and J gave up 0 bases; unmatched junction bases: 7. CDR3 sequence reads: CASSIPTSGNPSTDTQYF. The CDR3 coding sequence is TGTGCCAGTAGTATACCGACTAGCGGGAACCCTAGCACAGATACGCAGTATTTT.

The chain links TRBV4-2 to TRBJ2-1, with 12 bases that match TRBD2. This CDR3 spans 18 amino acids. Germline lookup yields CDR1 LGHNA and CDR2 YNFKEQ. J lost 2 bases, V lost 4 bases, and 9 bases had no gene match. DNA for the CDR3: TGTGCCAGCAGCCGCAGGGGGGCTAGCGGGGGGGCCTACAATGAGCAGTTCTTC. Amino acids: CASSRRGASGGAYNEQFF.

This chain connects TRBV4-1 to TRBJ1-2; TRBD1 agrees at 7 bases. Germline-derived CDR1 and CDR2 are MGHRA and YSYEKL. The V segment lost 0 bases and the J segment 7 bases; nucleotides outside the gene matches: 11. There are 16 residues in the CDR3. The CDR3 here is CASSQEAQGRSRGYTF. Written as DNA, the CDR3 is TGCGCCAGCAGCCAAGAGGCACAGGGGCGAAGTCGTGGCTACACCTTC.

V and J are TRBV6-1 and TRBJ1-2, with D perhaps TRBD1 (5 bases). V lost 3 bases and J 7 bases, leaving 15 bases between the germline ends. The CDR3 contains 14 residues. Per germline, CDR1 MNHNS and CDR2 SASEGT. The CDR3 loop reads CASSEGLYPGGYTF. The CDR3 nucleotides read TGTGCCAGCAGTGAGGGACTGTACCCGGGTGGCTACACCTTC.

The chain combines TRBV19 with TRBJ2-1; D unresolved. The CDR3 covers 17 residues. Germline values: CDR1 LNHDA, CDR2 SQIVND (reference sequence). V dropped 4 bases and J dropped 2 bases, with 18 bases sitting between them. CDR3 loop: CASSTGFRAWAYNEQFF. In nucleotides, the CDR3 is TGTGCCAGTAGTACAGGTTTTCGGGCTTGGGCCTACAATGAGCAGTTCTTC.

This clone was detected once. The chain employs TRBV6-1 and TRBJ1-5; maybe TRBD1 (6 bases). The CDR3 has 14 amino acids. The V end was cut by 10 bases, the J end by 5 bases, with 18 bases between. Germline V gives CDR1 MNHNS, CDR2 SASEGT. The CDR3 region has the DNA TGTGCCATCCCGGGGGGGGGCGCGCATCAGCCCCAGCATTTT. It encodes CAIPGGGAHQPQHF.

The genes are TRBV13 and TRBJ2-3; 11 bases fit TRBD2. The CDR3 covers 16 residues. Per the germline V gene, CDR1 is PRHDT and CDR2 is FYEKMQ (reference sequence). V gave up 3 bases and J gave up 2 bases; unmatched junction bases: 4. The CDR3 protein is CASSFLAGGPTDTQYF. CDR3 in DNA: TGTGCCAGCAGCTTTCTAGCGGGGGGTCCCACAGATACGCAGTATTTT.

The rearrangement links TRBV9 to TRBJ2-3; TRBD2 is a possible D gene (6 bases). V lost 0 bases and J 2 bases, leaving 10 bases between the germline ends. The length of the CDR3 is 15 residues. CDR1 and CDR2 (germline): SGDLS, YYNGEE. For the CDR3, the DNA is TGTGCCAGCAGCGTAGATAGCGGCTCCACAGATACGCAGTATTTT. As protein: CASSVDSGSTDTQYF.

Concerning this clone: Distinct nucleotide sequences in the sample also encode this CDR3. The chain links TRBV7-8 to TRBJ2-2; 15 bases align to TRBD2. The germline V gene encodes CDR1 SGHVS and CDR2 FQNEAQ. The CDR3 loop spans 17 amino acids. The J segment lost 4 bases and the V segment lost 5 bases, leaving 5 bases of the junction unmatched. The CDR3 spells CASSPRTSGGGTGELFF. The CDR3 coding sequence is TGTGCCAGCAGCCCACGGACTAGCGGGGGGGGCACCGGGGAGCTGTTTTTT.

The V gene is TRBV6-1, the J gene TRBJ2-7; D gene ambiguous. Germline V lookup: CDR1 MNHNS, CDR2 SASEGT. The CDR3 loop spans 12 amino acids. Trimming removed 8 bases at V and 6 bases at J, with 14 bases between. Here the CDR3 reads CASRRFETEQYF. In DNA form, the CDR3 reads TGTGCCAGCCGGAGATTTGAAACCGAGCAGTACTTC.

V usage is TRBV19 and J usage is TRBJ2-3, with 8 positions matching TRBD2. The CDR3 is made up of 16 amino acids. Germline CDR1 and CDR2: LNHDA and SQIVND (reference sequence). The V gene end was trimmed by 6 bases and the J gene end by 2 bases; junction bases not matched to a gene: 10. The CDR3 loop is CASRVWRGASTDTQYF. CDR3 sequence (DNA): TGTGCCAGTAGGGTCTGGCGGGGGGCCTCCACAGATACGCAGTATTTT. Looking up the rest from reference TRBV19 and TRBJ2-3 gives the full variable domain: DGGITQSPKYLFRKEGQNVTLSCEQNLNHDAMYWYRQDPGQGLRLIYYSQIVNDFQKGDIAEGYSVSREKKESFPLTVTSAQKNPTAFYLCASRVWRGASTDTQYFGPGTRLTVL.

V and J are TRBV7-2 and TRBJ1-2; D call uncertain. Trimming took 1 base from V and 4 from J, leaving 7 bases between them. This CDR3 has 13 residues. Per germline, CDR1 SGHTA and CDR2 FQGNSA. The CDR3 sequence: CASSLGGIYGYTF. As DNA, the CDR3 is TGTGCCAGCAGCTTAGGAGGTATCTATGGCTACACCTTC.

This chain joins TRBV19 and TRBJ2-6; 7 positions agree with TRBD2. This CDR3 comprises 16 residues. Germline CDR1 and CDR2: LNHDA and SQIVND (reference sequence). V lost 5 bases and J lost 3; bases outside the gene matches: 7. CDR3 region: CASSYRGGIGANVLTF. CDR3 nucleotides: TGTGCCAGTAGTTATCGGGGAGGGATTGGGGCCAACGTCCTGACTTTC.

The chain uses TRBV29-1 and TRBJ1-2; unclear D gene. Germline V CDR1 and CDR2: SQVTM, ANQGSEA. Trimming took 5 bases from V and 2 from J, leaving 12 bases between them. The CDR3 is made up of 13 amino acids. DNA for the CDR3: TGCAGCGTTCGGGGAGGCCCCAACTATGGCTACACCTTC. This codes for CSVRGGPNYGYTF.

V and J are TRBV10-3 and TRBJ2-5; D is ambiguous. Matching the DNA end better, TRBJ2-7 makes the J call doubtful. This CDR3 contains 13 residues. Germline CDR1 ENHRY, CDR2 SYGVKD. CDR3 sequence: CAISEIDTYEQYF. Here the CDR3 DNA reads TGTGCCATCAGTGAAATAGATACCTACGAGCAGTACTTC.

This chain connects TRBV11-2 to TRBJ2-2; 7 bases fit TRBD1. With V trimmed by 5 bases and J by 5 bases, 8 bases remained unmatched. The V gene's germline CDR1 is SGHAT and CDR2 FQNNGV. The CDR3 sequence is 15 residues long. The CDR3 sequence is CASSPGQAVTGELFF. In DNA, the CDR3 is TGTGCCAGCAGCCCCGGACAGGCGGTGACCGGGGAGCTGTTTTTT.